These 9 T cell receptor beta chains came from one sample sequenced in a study of T-cell memory formation after mild COVID-19. TCRdb used MiXCR to reprocess the 5' RACE reads, holding one entry per CDR3 protein. Among fewer than 650,000 distinct CDR3 sequences listed, about 18% were seen once. The specimen was PBMCs or a T cell subset sorted from them (not recorded which). These TCRs come from an adult woman who had mild COVID-19 (a few samples of this study predate the infection). Cell type and time point are not known.

This clonotype was detected many times. The chain employs TRBV7-7 and TRBJ2-5, with D tentatively TRBD2 (5 bases). Germline CDR1 and CDR2: SSHAT and FNYEAQ (reference sequence). The CDR3 is 14 residues long. Trimming removed 5 bases at V and 5 bases at J, with 15 bases between. CDR3 sequence: CASSPQFSGETQYF. CDR3 nucleotides: TGTGCCAGCAGCCCCCAGTTCTCGGGGGAGACCCAGTACTTC.

The gene calls are TRBV24-1 and TRBJ2-2, with TRBD1 as a possible D gene (5 bases). This CDR3 has 15 residues. Deletions cut 7 bases from V and 3 bases from J, with 14 bases between. Per the germline V gene, CDR1 is KGHDR and CDR2 is SFDVKD. The CDR3 spells CATRGAGMDTGELFF. CDR3 DNA sequence: TGTGCCACCAGAGGGGCAGGGATGGACACCGGGGAGCTGTTTTTT.

This clonotype was recorded once. CDR3 residues: CASSHTPPGELFF. CDR3 coding DNA: TGTGCCAGCAGTCATACCCCCCCCGGGGAGCTGTTTTTT. The chain carries TRBV12-3 or TRBV12-4 and TRBJ2-2; D gene uncertain. The CDR3 has 13 residues. Trimming took off 5 bases at V and 6 bases at J, with 10 bases between the two ends.

The rearrangement links TRBV7-9 to TRBJ1-2; TRBD1 aligns across 7 bases. V lost 1 base and J lost 8; bases outside the gene matches: 4. The CDR3 is 13 amino acids. Germline V gives CDR1 SEHNR, CDR2 FQNEAQ (reference sequence). CDR3 nucleotide sequence: TGTGCCAGCAGCTTAGACAGGGGCCACGGCTACACCTTC. This codes for CASSLDRGHGYTF.

This clonotype was found a few times. V is TRBV29-1 and J is TRBJ2-2; D gene ambiguous. This CDR3 is 14 amino acids long. Germline V gene data show CDR1 as SQVTM and CDR2 as ANQGSEA. Trimming removed 4 bases at V and 8 bases at J, with 17 bases between. The CDR3 nucleotides are TGCAGCGTTGTGTCAGGAAAACACCCGGGGGAGCTGTTTTTT. It translates to CSVVSGKHPGELFF.

The chain employs TRBV20-1 and TRBJ1-2; D possibly corresponds to TRBD1 (5 bases). Looked up from germline, CDR1 is DFQATT and CDR2 is SNEGSKA (reference sequence). The CDR3 loop spans 11 amino acids. Here the CDR3 DNA reads TGCAGGGGGGACGAACACTATGGCTACACCTTC. Its translation is CRGDEHYGYTF.

This clonotype was recorded a few times. This chain links TRBV7-6 with TRBJ2-1, with 14 bases matching TRBD2. Unmatched junction bases numbered 12, after V lost 0 bases and J lost 2 bases. Germline V lookup: CDR1 SGHVS, CDR2 FNYEAQ. This CDR3 has 21 residues. CDR3 amino acids: CASSLALTSGRAKTPYNEQFF. DNA for the CDR3: TGTGCCAGCAGCTTAGCGCTGACTAGCGGGAGGGCCAAAACCCCCTACAATGAGCAGTTCTTC.

Only a few counts were recorded for this clonotype. V gene TRBV5-1 combines with J gene TRBJ1-1; tentative D call: TRBD1 (5 bases). Germline V gene lookup returns CDR1 SGHRS and CDR2 YFSETQ. V was pared by 0 bases and J by 8 bases, with 11 bases between. The CDR3 has 13 amino acids. The CDR3 DNA reads TGCGCCAGCAGCTTGGTCGGGGGGAGAGAAGCTTTCTTT. Translation: CASSLVGGREAFF.

This clonotype was detected a few times. The chain links TRBV20-1 to TRBJ1-2; D not resolved. Trimming shortened V by 0 bases and J by 0 bases, and 5 bases separated the two germline ends. In germline, CDR1 is DFQATT, CDR2 SNEGSKA (reference sequence). CDR3 length: 13 amino acids. The CDR3 loop reads CSARDEANYGYTF. For the CDR3, the DNA is TGCAGTGCTAGAGACGAAGCTAACTATGGCTACACCTTC.